The sequence of this T cell receptor beta chain was determined in a study of a mutant IDH1 vaccine in newly diagnosed glioma. Time point specified: week 47, end of study. Topical imiquimod was applied with each vaccine dose, which held 300 ug of mutant IDH1 20-mer peptide. During weeks 1, 3, 5, 7, 11, 15, 19 and 23, patients received eight vaccinations. Only in-frame clones appear in the TCRdb table, and some are missing; sequencing was by immunoSEQ multiplex PCR. This sample has roughly 56,000 clones, with around three quarters found just once. Points on this clone: As yet, its antigen is unknown.

The length of the CDR3 is 17 residues. V dropped 2 bases and J dropped 1 base, with 14 bases sitting between them. Per germline, CDR1 SGHVS and CDR2 FQNEAQ. The sample consisted of PBMCs, taken from a glioma patient whose treatment included an IDH1 peptide vaccine. V usage is TRBV7-8 and J usage is TRBJ2-2; D is perhaps TRBD1 (6 bases). The source is a middle-aged woman with glioma. Some clones in this sample may be carry-over from other donors' samples. CDR3 nucleotide sequence: TGTGCCAGCAGCTTACTAACAGGGAAAGGGAACACCGGGGAGCTGTTTTTT. Its protein is CASSLLTGKGNTGELFF.